Listed below are T cell receptor beta chains from one sample, sequenced in a study of blood T cell repertoires in COVID-19. Sequencing was performed with immunoSEQ multiplex PCR; in TCRdb, only in-frame clones are kept and a portion is missing. The table shows approximately 320,000 clones, with 87% occurring only once. Sequences were obtained from PBMCs or T cells enriched from blood (not recorded which). These receptor sequences come from a woman aged 18-29 years who had recovered from COVID-19. CDR3s include the opening cysteine and the closing phenylalanine or tryptophan. D genes are given only for firm matches. Clone size is stated in some rows and not others, as once, few, many or a class when expanded.

>TRBD2|-|TRBJ2-5|TRBV28
CASSLPPTSGAGETQYF
TGTGCCAGCAGTTTACCCCCGACTAGCGGGGCGGGAGAGACCCAGTACTTC
>-|-|TRBJ2-5|TRBV7-9
CASSENVQETQYF
TGTGCCAGCAGCGAGAATGTCCAAGAGACCCAGTACTTC
>-|-|TRBJ1-4|TRBV28
CASSFWGGAANEKLFF
TGTGCCAGCAGTTTTTGGGGGGGCGCAGCTAATGAAAAACTGTTTTTT
>-|-|TRBJ2-1|TRBV19
CASSIGIGGSPYNEQFF
TGTGCCAGTAGTATAGGAATAGGGGGTAGCCCCTACAATGAGCAGTTCTTC
>-|-|TRBJ1-2|TRBV7-3
CASSLNRGVVIGYTF
TGTGCCAGCAGCTTAAATCGGGGGGTGGTTATTGGCTACACCTTC
>-|-|TRBJ1-2|TRBV15
CATSRREAAYGYTF
TGTGCCACCAGCAGGAGAGAGGCGGCGTATGGCTACACCTTC
>-|-|TRBJ2-7|TRBV28
CASSFLRDYEQYF
TGTGCCAGCAGTTTTTTGCGGGACTACGAGCAGTACTTC
>TRBD1|-|TRBJ2-2|TRBV7-3
CASSPQGGVTGELFF
TGTGCCAGCAGCCCACAGGGGGGAGTAACCGGGGAGCTGTTTTTT
>-|once|TRBJ1-4|TRBV5-8
CASSLSRVLTTNEKLFF
TGTGCCAGCAGCTTGTCCAGGGTGTTAACAACTAATGAAAAACTGTTTTTT
>-|-|TRBJ1-3|TRBV4-2
CASSLHGQQTGNTIYF
TGTGCCAGCAGCCTTCATGGACAGCAGACTGGAAACACCATATATTTT
>-|-|TRBJ2-3|TRBV5-1
CASSLGRLPDTQYF
TGCGCCAGCAGCCTAGGTAGGCTCCCAGATACGCAGTATTTT
>TRBD1|once|TRBJ1-2|TRBV27
CASSSLDRAAGYTF
TGTGCCAGCAGTTCGCTGGACAGGGCTGCTGGCTACACCTTC
>-|-|TRBJ2-3|TRBV7-3
CASSLIGGASTDTQYF
TGTGCCAGCAGCTTAATCGGCGGGGCTAGCACAGATACGCAGTATTTT
>TRBD1|-|TRBJ2-5|TRBV2
CASSVGQRYQETQYF
TGTGCCAGCAGTGTGGGACAGCGGTACCAAGAGACCCAGTACTTC
>-|-|TRBJ2-5|TRBV7-9
CASSLMGRQGTQYF
TGTGCCAGCAGCCTTATGGGGCGGCAAGGGACCCAGTACTTC
>TRBD2|-|TRBJ2-2|TRBV6-5
CACREGVGELFF
TGTGCGTGTCGGGAGGGGGTCGGGGAGCTGTTTTTT
>TRBD1|-|TRBJ1-1|TRBV9
CASSVGTGSPEAFF
TGTGCCAGCAGCGTGGGGACAGGAAGTCCTGAAGCTTTCTTT